The next 10 T cell receptor beta chains were all read from a single sample in a study of T cells in women clearing cervical HPV infection. The data were produced by immunoSEQ multiplex PCR, yet TCRdb's version contains in-frame clones alone and is incomplete. This table holds more than 20,000 clones. Sequencing input: blood buffy coat. These receptors came from a woman aged 18 to 75 with a cervical HPV16 infection that either progressed to CIN3+ or cleared (not recorded which).

As to this clone: The read ends 3 residues shy of where the CDR3 ends; the end is completed using the germline J gene. The chain joins TRBV5-1 to TRBJ1-1; D gene unclear. Germline CDR1 is SGHRS and CDR2 is YFSETQ. The CDR3 is 13 residues long. V lost 4 bases, J lost 1 base, and 8 bases lay in between. CDR3 protein: CASSPRRNTEAFF. The part of the CDR3 DNA that was read is TGCGCCAGCAGCCCTAGACGGAACACTGAA.

The CDR3 region is CSADPGQETQYF. The DNA read from the CDR3 is TGCAGTGCTGATCCTGGACAAGAGACG. The chain uses TRBV20-1 and TRBJ2-3, with D perhaps matching TRBD1 (5 bases). The read ends 3 residues early relative to the CDR3; the germline J gene fills the gap. This CDR3 is built from 12 residues. CDR1 DFQATT and CDR2 SNEGSKA come from the germline V gene (reference sequence).

For this clone: The read terminates 3 residues ahead of where the CDR3 ends, so the germline J gene completes it. V is TRBV7-9 and J is TRBJ2-7; the match to TRBD2 covers 10 bases. Trimming at V came to 6 bases and at J to 5 bases, leaving 10 bases not matched to a gene. Germline CDR1 and CDR2: SEHNR and FQNEAQ (reference sequence). This CDR3 contains 15 residues. CDR3 DNA (partial): TGTGCCAGCAGAGGACTCTCTAGCGGGAGTCACGAG. Translated, it gives CASRGLSSGSHE. The complete CDR3 reads CASRGLSSGSHEQYF.

Worth noting for this clone: Read sequence stops 3 residues before the CDR3 end, and the germline J gene provides the missing end. The gene calls are TRBV30 and TRBJ1-6, with TRBD1 as a possible D gene (5 bases). The CDR3 runs 15 residues. The V gene lost 2 bases and the J gene lost 7 bases, with 15 bases spanning the gap. Germline CDR1 reads GTSNPN; CDR2 reads SVGIG (reference sequence). CDR3 amino acids: CAWSFPRQSNSPLHF. CDR3 bases read: TGTGCCTGGAGTTTCCCGAGACAGAGCAATTCACCC.

The CDR3 bases that were read are TGTGCCAGCAGCCCTACCCGAGGGGGACACGAG. Protein sequence: CASSPTRGGHE. The whole CDR3 sequence is CASSPTRGGHEQYF. V gene TRBV11-2 combines with J gene TRBJ2-7, with D possibly TRBD1 on 6 matching bases. The read ends 3 residues shy of where the CDR3 ends; the end is completed using the germline J gene. Deletions cut 5 bases from V and 5 bases from J, with 16 bases between. The CDR3 has 14 amino acids. The germline V gene encodes CDR1 SGHAT and CDR2 FQNNGV.

In the case of this clone: The read finishes 3 residues shy of the CDR3 end, and the germline J gene is used to complete it. V gene TRBV5-1 combines with J gene TRBJ2-1, with D possibly TRBD2 on 6 matching bases. Trimming removed 4 bases at V and 3 bases at J, with 14 bases between. Germline CDR1 SGHRS, CDR2 YFSETQ. This CDR3 spans 15 amino acids. The part of the CDR3 DNA that was read is TGCGCCAGCAGCCAGGTGGGACTGGACTACAATGAG. Its translation is CASSQVGLDYNE. The whole CDR3 is CASSQVGLDYNEQFF.

Regarding this clone: The DNA ends 3 residues before the CDR3 does, and the rest of the CDR3 is filled in from the germline J gene. J is TRBJ1-1 and V is TRBV7-2; possibly TRBD1 for D (6 bases). The germline V gene encodes CDR1 SGHTA and CDR2 FQGNSA. V was shortened by 5 bases and J by 7 bases, with 11 bases between the two germline ends. The CDR3 extends over 12 amino acids. Incomplete CDR3 DNA: TGTGCCAGCAGCCGGGACACCTATGAA. Protein product: CASSRDTYE. The entire CDR3 protein is CASSRDTYEAFF.

Remarks on this clone: The CDR3 is cut off 3 residues early in the read; its end comes from the germline J gene. The chain links TRBV7-6 to TRBJ2-1, with 15 bases fitting TRBD2. The V gene's germline CDR1 is SGHVS and CDR2 FNYEAQ. This CDR3 is built from 17 residues. Trimming at V came to 5 bases and at J to 8 bases, leaving 10 bases not matched to a gene. The sequenced CDR3 bases are TGTGCCAGCAGCCCATGGACTAGCGGGGGGGCCGGGGATGAG. It yields the protein CASSPWTSGGAGDE. The whole CDR3 sequence is CASSPWTSGGAGDEQFF.

A remark on this clone: The CDR3 goes on 3 residues after the read ends, and that part is filled in from the germline J gene. The chain employs TRBV4-2 and TRBJ2-7, with 7 bases lining up with TRBD1. CDR3 length equals 16 residues. The germline V gene has CDR1 LGHNA and CDR2 YNFKEQ. V gave up 1 base and J gave up 2 bases; unmatched junction bases: 8. The CDR3 here is CASSQGPSQGAYEQYF. The CDR3 DNA, read in part, is TGTGCCAGCAGCCAAGGGCCTTCGCAGGGGGCCTACGAG.

As regards this clone: The read terminates 3 residues ahead of where the CDR3 ends, so the germline J gene completes it. The chain recombines TRBV10-1 with TRBJ1-1; 7 bases match TRBD1. The V gene end was trimmed by 0 bases and the J gene end by 3 bases; junction bases not matched to a gene: 7. The CDR3 runs 16 residues. Germline CDR1 reads WNHNN; CDR2 reads SYGVQD (reference sequence). The CDR3 protein is CASSESKTGPYTEAFF. CDR3 bases read: TGCGCCAGCAGTGAGTCGAAGACAGGGCCCTACACTGAA.